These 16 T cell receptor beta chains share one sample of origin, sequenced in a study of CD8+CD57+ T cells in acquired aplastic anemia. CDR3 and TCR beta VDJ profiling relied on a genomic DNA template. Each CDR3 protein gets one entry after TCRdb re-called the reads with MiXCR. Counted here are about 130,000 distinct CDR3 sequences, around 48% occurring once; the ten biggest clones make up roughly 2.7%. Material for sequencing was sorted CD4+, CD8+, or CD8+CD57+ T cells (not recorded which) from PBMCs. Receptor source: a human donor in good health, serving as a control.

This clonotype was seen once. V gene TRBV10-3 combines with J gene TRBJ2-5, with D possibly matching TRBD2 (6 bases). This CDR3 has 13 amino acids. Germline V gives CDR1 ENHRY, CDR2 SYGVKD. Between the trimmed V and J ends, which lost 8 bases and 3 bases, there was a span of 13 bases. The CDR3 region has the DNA TGTGCCATCCGCAATTGGGGGGAAGAGACCCAGTACTTC. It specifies CAIRNWGEETQYF.

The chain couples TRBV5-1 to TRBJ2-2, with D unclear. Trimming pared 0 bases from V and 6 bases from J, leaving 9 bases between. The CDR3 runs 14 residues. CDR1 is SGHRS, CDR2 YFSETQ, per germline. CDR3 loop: CASSLDRNPGELFF. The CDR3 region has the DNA TGCGCCAGCAGCTTGGACCGAAACCCCGGGGAGCTGTTTTTT.

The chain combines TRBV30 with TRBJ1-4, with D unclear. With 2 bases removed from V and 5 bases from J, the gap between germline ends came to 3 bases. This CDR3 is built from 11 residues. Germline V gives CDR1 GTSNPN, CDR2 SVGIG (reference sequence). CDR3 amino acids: CAWSRNEKLFF. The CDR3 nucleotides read TGTGCCTGGAGTCGAAATGAAAAACTGTTTTTT.

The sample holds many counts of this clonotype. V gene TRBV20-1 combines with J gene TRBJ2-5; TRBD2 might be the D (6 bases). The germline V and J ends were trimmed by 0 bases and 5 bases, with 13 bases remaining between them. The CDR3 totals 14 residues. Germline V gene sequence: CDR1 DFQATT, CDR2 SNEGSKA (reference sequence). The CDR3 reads CSARDWAGLETQYF. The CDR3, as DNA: TGCAGTGCTAGAGATTGGGCGGGGCTCGAGACCCAGTACTTC.

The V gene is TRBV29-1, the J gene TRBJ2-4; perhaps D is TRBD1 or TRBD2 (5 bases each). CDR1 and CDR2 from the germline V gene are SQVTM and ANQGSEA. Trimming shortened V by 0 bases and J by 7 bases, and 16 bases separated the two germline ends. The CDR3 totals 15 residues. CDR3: CSVEDQGRWGNIQYF. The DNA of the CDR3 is TGCAGCGTTGAAGATCAGGGACGGTGGGGGAACATTCAGTACTTC. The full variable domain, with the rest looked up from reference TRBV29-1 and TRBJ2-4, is SAVISQKPSRDICQRGTSLTIQCQVDSQVTMMFWYRQQPGQSLTLIATANQGSEATYESGFVIDKFPISRPNLTFSTLTVSNMSPEDSSIYLCSVEDQGRWGNIQYFGAGTRLSVL.

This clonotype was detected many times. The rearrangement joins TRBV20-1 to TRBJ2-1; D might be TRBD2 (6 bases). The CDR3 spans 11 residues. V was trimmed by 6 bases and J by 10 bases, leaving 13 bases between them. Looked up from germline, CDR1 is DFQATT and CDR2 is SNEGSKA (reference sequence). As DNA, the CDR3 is TGCAGTGCCTATGGAGGGACCGAGCAGTTCTTC. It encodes CSAYGGTEQFF.

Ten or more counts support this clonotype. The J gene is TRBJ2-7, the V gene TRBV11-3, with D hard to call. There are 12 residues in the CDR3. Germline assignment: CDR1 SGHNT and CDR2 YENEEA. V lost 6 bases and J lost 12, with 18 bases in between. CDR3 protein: CASRKDVGYRYF. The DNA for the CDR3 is TGTGCCAGCAGAAAAGACGTGGGTTATCGGTACTTC. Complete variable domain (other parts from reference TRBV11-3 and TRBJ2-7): EAGVVQSPRYKIIEKKQPVAFWCNPISGHNTLYWYLQNLGQGPELLIRYENEEAVDDSQLPKDRFSAERLKGVDSTLKIQPAELGDSAVYLCASRKDVGYRYFGPGTRLTVT.

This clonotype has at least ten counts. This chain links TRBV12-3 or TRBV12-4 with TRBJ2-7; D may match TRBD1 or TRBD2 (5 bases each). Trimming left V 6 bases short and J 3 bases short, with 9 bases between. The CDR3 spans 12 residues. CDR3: CASSRGHYEQYF. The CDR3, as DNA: TGTGCCAGCAGCCGGGGCCACTACGAGCAGTACTTC.

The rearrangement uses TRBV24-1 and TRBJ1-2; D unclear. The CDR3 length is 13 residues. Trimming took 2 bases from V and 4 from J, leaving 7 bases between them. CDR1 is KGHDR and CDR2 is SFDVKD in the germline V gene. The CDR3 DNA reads TGTGCCACCAGTGATTCGTCGAGCTATGGCTACACCTTC. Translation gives CATSDSSSYGYTF.

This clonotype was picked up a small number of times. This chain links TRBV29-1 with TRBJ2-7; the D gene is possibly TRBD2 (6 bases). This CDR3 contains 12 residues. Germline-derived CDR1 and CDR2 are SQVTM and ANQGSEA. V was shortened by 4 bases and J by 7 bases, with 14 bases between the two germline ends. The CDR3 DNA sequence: TGCAGCGTTGGAGTAGGGGCGGGGGAGCAGTACTTC. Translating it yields CSVGVGAGEQYF.

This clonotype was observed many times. Here the CDR3 reads CAITRGRKDTDTQYF. For the CDR3, the DNA is TGTGCCATCACACGAGGCAGAAAAGACACAGATACGCAGTATTTT. The chain uses TRBV10-3 and TRBJ2-3; D remains ambiguous. The germline V and J ends were trimmed by 7 bases and 2 bases, with 16 bases remaining between them. The germline V gene encodes CDR1 ENHRY and CDR2 SYGVKD. The CDR3 contains 15 residues.

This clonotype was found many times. In DNA form, the CDR3 reads TGCGCCAGCAGCCCCCAGGGGGCAGGGGTAGGAAACACCATATATTTT. Protein product: CASSPQGAGVGNTIYF. This chain connects TRBV4-3 to TRBJ1-3; 8 nucleotides match TRBD1. The germline CDR1 and CDR2 sequences are LGHNA and YSLEER. After removal of 4 bases from V and 4 bases from J, the junction contained 9 bases not matched to a gene. The CDR3 has 16 amino acids.

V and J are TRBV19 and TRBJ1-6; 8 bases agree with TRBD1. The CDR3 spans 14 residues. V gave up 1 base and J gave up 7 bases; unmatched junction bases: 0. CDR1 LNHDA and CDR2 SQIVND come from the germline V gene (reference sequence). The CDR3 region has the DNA TGTGCCAGTAGTATAGGGACAGGGAATTCACCCCTCCACTTT. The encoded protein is CASSIGTGNSPLHF. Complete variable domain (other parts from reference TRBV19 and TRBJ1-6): DGGITQSPKYLFRKEGQNVTLSCEQNLNHDAMYWYRQDPGQGLRLIYYSQIVNDFQKGDIAEGYSVSREKKESFPLTVTSAQKNPTAFYLCASSIGTGNSPLHFGNGTRLTVT.

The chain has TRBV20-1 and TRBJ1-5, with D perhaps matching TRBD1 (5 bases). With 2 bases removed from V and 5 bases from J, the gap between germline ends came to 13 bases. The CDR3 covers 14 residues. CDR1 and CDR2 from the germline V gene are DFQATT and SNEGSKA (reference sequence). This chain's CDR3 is CSARRREGHQPQHF. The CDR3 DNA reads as TGCAGTGCTAGAAGGAGAGAGGGGCATCAGCCCCAGCATTTT.

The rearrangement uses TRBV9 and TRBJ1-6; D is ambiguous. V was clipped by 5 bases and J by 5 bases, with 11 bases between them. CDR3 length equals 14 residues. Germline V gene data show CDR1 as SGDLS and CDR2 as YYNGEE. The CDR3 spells CASSVGSDNSPLHF. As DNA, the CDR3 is TGTGCCAGCAGTGTGGGATCTGATAATTCACCCCTCCACTTT.

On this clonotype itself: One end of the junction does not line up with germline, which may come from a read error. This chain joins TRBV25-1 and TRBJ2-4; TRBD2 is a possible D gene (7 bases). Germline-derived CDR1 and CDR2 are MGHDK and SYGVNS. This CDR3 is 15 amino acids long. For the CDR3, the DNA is TGTGCCAGCAGAACTACAGGGAGGGCCAAAAGCATTCAGTACTTC. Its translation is CASRTTGRAKSIQYF.